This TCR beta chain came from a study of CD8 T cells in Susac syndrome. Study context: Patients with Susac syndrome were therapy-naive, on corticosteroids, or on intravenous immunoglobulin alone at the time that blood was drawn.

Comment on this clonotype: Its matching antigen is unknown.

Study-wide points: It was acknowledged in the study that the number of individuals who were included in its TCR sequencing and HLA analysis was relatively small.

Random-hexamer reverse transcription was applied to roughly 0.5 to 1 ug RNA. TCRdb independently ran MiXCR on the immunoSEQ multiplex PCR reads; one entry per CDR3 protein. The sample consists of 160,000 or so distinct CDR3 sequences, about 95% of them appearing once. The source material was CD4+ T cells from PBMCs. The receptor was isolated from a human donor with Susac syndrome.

The CDR3 is CSATRTSISDTQYF. The CDR3 nucleotides read TGCAGTGCTACTCGCACTAGCATCTCGGATACGCAGTATTTT. This sequence joins TRBV20-1 and TRBJ2-3; D perhaps matches TRBD2 (6 bases). The CDR3 has 14 residues. V was trimmed by 4 bases and J by 6 bases, leaving 17 bases between them. CDR1 is DFQATT, CDR2 SNEGSKA, per germline (reference sequence).